Below, one T cell receptor (beta chain) is given with its context. What this receptor recognizes is not known. Base qualities were left out, and no much larger clone turns up one base away. The sample is drawn from a study of identical twins listed by TCRdb under 2016. Regarding the study in general: To test whether fetal clonotypes persist, this study deep-sequenced TCR alpha and beta repertoires from monozygotic twins, from unrelated adults of various ages, and from cord blood. To rule out contamination, the twin experiments were replicated at different times with different library preparation protocols.

Libraries were constructed by 5' RACE. Sequencing used an Illumina HiSeq 2000. A universal primer binding site was introduced by template switching, and a unique molecular identifier was present in the final cDNA, enabling accurate counting of TCR cDNA molecules. First-strand cDNA for TCR alpha and beta chains was synthesized from specific primers in the conserved constant-segment region. Each cDNA library was double barcoded, with a SMART-Mk sample barcode plus Illumina barcodes, to control for contamination. TruSeq adapter sequences along with Illumina sample barcodes were introduced in two successive PCR steps. The Illumina HiSeq platform was used with custom primers to sequence TCR alpha and beta cDNA libraries. The paper's data handling went like this. Unique molecular identifiers were extracted from raw reads with MiGEC, and CDR3 positions were determined with MiXCR. For each individual, recombination models were inferred using an EM algorithm with the repgenHMM and IGoR tools. The analysis of shared clonotypes was done with the tcR package in R, with sharing normalized by the product of cloneset sizes. To study raw recombination without the effects of thymic and clonal selection, out-of-frame nonproductive sequences were analyzed. Using fastp at Q25 and MiXCR, TCRdb reprocessed the public reads and kept productive beta chains. Identical CDR3 protein sequences are pooled into one entry, listed with their most common genes and DNA. For this entry, the V and J calls and clone size follow TCRdb and not the study's own pipeline. The sample profile shows about 810,000 distinct CDR3 sequences; more than 9% of them were found once. Under 2% of the sample is in the top ten clones.

Results the study describes overall, beyond this receptor: In monozygotic twins, recombination models systematically underestimated out-of-frame TCR alpha sharing, but the models matched the sharing seen between unrelated individuals. Abundant cord blood beta clonotypes had fewer insertions, young adult naive repertoires showed a similar but weaker trend, and memory repertoires showed no such trend. Conclusions relied on cross-sectional statistical analysis, since the same donors could not be followed over many years. Compared with coincidental sharing between unrelated individuals, out-of-frame TCR alpha sequences shared between twins showed an excess of sequences with low generation probability. Zero-insertion analyses could be partly confounded by invariant T cells such as MAIT and iNKT, though diverse VJ usage argued against such confounding for most clonotypes. In beta out-of-frame sequences, excess twin sharing was weaker, because having fewer shared sequences lowered the signal-to-noise ratio.

CDR1 and CDR2, looked up from the germline V gene, are MGHRA and YSYEKL. The CDR3 starts with the cysteine, ends with the phenylalanine, and has 18 residues. The entry retains the CDR3 DNA only, 54 bases that are in frame from base 1. Germline trimming: 0 bases from V, 0 bases from J; junction bases outside gene matches: 6. Every donor was a healthy Caucasian. The twin cohort comprised three pairs of female monozygotic twins, all aged about 18 to 30 years. Peripheral blood mononuclear cells were used as the source from which RNA for TCR libraries was isolated. This sample also belongs to another study, concerning yellow fever vaccine responses in identical twins. The second study also describes: According to the authors, the vaccine-induced T cell response in identical twins seemed to be partly convergent and partly specific to each individual. In identical twins, the study followed T cell clones that responded to the vaccine with precision.

The specimen was PBMCs. This TCR derives from a woman aged 18 to 35 in good health. The rearrangement joined TRBV4-1 to TRBJ2-1, with 9 central nucleotides matching TRBD2. The CDR3 reads CASSQEISGGSSYNEQFF. In nucleotides, the sequence is TGCGCCAGCAGCCAAGAGATTAGCGGGGGCAGCTCCTACAATGAGCAGTTCTTC.